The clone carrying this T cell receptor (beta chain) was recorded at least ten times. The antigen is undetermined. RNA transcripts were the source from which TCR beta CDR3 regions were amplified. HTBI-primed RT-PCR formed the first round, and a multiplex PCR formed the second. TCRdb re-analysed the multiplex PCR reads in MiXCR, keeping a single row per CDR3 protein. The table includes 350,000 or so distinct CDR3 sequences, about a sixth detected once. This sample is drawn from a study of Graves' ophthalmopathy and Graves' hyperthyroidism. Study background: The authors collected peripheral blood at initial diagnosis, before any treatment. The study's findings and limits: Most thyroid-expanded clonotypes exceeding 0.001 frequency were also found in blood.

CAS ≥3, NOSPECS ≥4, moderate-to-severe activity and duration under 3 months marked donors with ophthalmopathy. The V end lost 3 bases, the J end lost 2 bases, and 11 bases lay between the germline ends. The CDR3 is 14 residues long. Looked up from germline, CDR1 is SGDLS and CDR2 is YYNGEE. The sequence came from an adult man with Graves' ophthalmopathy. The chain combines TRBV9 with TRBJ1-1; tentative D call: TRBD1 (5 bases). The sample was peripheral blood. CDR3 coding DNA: TGTGCCAGCAGCGCTGGACACATAAACACTGAAGCTTTCTTT. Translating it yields CASSAGHINTEAFF.